This T cell receptor (beta chain) stems from a study of T cell responses to AZD1222 COVID-19 vaccine. Study-wide findings and caveats: Among AZD1222 vaccinees, only six were seropositive at baseline.

In the case of this clone: Its specificity is unknown.

Profiling relied on immunoSEQ multiplex PCR, and the TCRdb table lists in-frame clones only, not all of them. The table shows tens of thousands of clones, with almost 90% occurring only once. V lost 2 bases to trimming and J lost 5 bases, with 10 bases between them. CDR3 size: 14 residues. From germline, CDR1 is SNHLY and CDR2 FYNNEI. The chain joins TRBV2 to TRBJ1-3, with a weak D call TRBD1 (5 bases). This receptor was obtained from an adult in good health. The specimen comprised peripheral blood, sampled on day 0 of MenACWY control vaccination. CDR3: CASSESRGRNTIYF. The DNA for the CDR3 is TGTGCCAGCAGTGAAAGCCGGGGGAGAAACACCATATATTTT.